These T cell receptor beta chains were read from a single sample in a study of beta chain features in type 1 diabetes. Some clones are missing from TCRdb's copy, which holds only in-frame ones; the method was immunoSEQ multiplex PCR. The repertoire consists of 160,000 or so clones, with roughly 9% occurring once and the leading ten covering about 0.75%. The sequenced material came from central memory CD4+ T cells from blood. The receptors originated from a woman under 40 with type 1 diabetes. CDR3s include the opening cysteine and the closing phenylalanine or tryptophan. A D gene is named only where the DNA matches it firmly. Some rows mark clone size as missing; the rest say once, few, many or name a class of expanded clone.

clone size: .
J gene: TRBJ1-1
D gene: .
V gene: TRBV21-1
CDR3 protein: CASSKRGTEAFF
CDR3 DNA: TGTGCCAGCAGCAAAAGGGGGACTGAAGCTTTCTTT

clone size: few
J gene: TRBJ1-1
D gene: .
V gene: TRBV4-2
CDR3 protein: CASSQGVSVGANTEAFF
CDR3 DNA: TGTGCCAGCAGCCAAGGAGTGTCCGTTGGGGCTAACACTGAAGCTTTCTTT

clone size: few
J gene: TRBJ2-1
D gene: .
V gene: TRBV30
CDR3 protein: CAWSRNGGTGRFF
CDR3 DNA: TGTGCCTGGAGTAGGAACGGGGGGACAGGACGGTTCTTC

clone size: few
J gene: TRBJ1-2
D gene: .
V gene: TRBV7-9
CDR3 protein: CASSFSYGYTF
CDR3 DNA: TGTGCCAGCAGCTTCTCCTATGGCTACACCTTC

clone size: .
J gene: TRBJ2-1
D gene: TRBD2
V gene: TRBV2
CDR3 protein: CASSASGSMNEQFF
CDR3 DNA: TGTGCCAGCAGTGCTAGCGGGAGTATGAATGAGCAGTTCTTC

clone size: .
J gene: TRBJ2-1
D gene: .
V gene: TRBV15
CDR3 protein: CATSRDGKPYNEQFF
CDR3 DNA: TGTGCCACCAGCAGAGACGGGAAGCCCTACAATGAGCAGTTCTTC

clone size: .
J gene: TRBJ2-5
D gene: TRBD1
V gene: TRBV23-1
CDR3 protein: CASSQYIRTGLGGTQETQYF
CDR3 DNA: TGCGCCAGCAGCCAATATATTAGGACAGGATTAGGCGGTACCCAAGAGACCCAGTACTTC

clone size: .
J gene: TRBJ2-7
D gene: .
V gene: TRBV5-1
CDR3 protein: CASSLWGDAYEQYF
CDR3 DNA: TGCGCCAGCAGCTTGTGGGGGGATGCTTACGAGCAGTACTTC

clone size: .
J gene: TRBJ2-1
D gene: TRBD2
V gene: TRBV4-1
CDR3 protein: CASSQELRTSPYNEQFF
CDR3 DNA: TGCGCCAGCAGCCAAGAATTAAGGACTAGCCCGTACAATGAGCAGTTCTTC

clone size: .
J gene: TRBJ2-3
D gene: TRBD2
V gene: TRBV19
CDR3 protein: CASRQTSGRDTQYF
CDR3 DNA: TGTGCCAGTAGGCAAACTAGCGGGCGAGATACGCAGTATTTT

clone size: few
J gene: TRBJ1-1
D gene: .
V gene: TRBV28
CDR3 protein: CASTHGMNTEAFF
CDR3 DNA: TGTGCCAGCACCCACGGGATGAACACTGAAGCTTTCTTT

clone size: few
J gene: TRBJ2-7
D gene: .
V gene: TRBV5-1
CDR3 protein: CASSLGQATYEQYF
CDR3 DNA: TGCGCCAGCAGCTTGGGACAGGCAACCTACGAGCAGTACTTC

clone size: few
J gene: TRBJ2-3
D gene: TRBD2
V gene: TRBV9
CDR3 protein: CASSVREGTDTQYF
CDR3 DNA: TGTGCCAGCAGCGTTCGGGAGGGCACAGATACGCAGTATTTT

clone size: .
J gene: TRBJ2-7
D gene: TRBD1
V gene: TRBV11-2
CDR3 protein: CASSRRPRDSGAYEQYF
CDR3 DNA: TGTGCCAGCAGCCGAAGACCCCGGGACAGTGGAGCCTACGAGCAGTACTTC

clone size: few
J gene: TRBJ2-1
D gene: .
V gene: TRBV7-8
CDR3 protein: CASSFRRDATRDEQFF
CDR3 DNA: TGTGCCAGCAGCTTCAGGAGGGACGCCACTCGCGATGAGCAGTTCTTC

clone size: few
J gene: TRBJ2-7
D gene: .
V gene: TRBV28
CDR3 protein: CASSFVLTYEQYF
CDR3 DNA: TGTGCCAGCAGTTTCGTTCTAACCTACGAGCAGTACTTC

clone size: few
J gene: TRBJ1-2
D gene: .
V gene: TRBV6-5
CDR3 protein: CASRPLTDGYTF
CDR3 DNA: TGTGCCAGCAGACCGCTAACGGATGGCTACACCTTC

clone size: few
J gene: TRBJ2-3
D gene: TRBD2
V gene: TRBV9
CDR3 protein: CASSFRTSGNTDTQYF
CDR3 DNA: TGTGCCAGCAGCTTCAGGACTAGCGGAAACACAGATACGCAGTATTTT

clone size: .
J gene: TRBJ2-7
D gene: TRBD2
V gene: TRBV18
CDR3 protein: CASSRTGTSLGYEQYF
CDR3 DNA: TGTGCCAGCTCAAGAACCGGGACTAGCCTGGGCTACGAGCAGTACTTC

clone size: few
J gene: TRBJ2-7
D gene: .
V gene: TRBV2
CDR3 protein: CASSRYEQYF
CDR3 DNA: TGTGCCAGCAGCCGCTACGAGCAGTACTTC

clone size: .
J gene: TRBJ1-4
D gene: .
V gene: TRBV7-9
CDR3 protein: CASSISGSSNEKLFF
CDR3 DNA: TGTGCCAGCAGCATTAGCGGCAGCTCTAATGAAAAACTGTTTTTT

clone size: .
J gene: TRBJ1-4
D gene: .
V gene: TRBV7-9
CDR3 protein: CASSLGVGRTNEKLFF
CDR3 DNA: TGTGCCAGCAGCTTAGGGGTGGGGAGAACTAATGAAAAACTGTTTTTT

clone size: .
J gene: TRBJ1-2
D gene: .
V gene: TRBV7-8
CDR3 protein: CASSSQGYGYTF
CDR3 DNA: TGTGCCAGCAGCTCACAGGGATATGGCTACACCTTC

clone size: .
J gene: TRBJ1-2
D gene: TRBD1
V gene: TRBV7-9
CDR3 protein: CASSLDWDRAYGYTF
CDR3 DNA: TGTGCCAGCAGCTTAGACTGGGACAGGGCCTATGGCTACACCTTC

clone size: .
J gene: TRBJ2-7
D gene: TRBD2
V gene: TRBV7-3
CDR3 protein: CASSSGTSSYEQYF
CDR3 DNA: TGTGCCAGCAGCTCCGGGACTAGCAGCTACGAGCAGTACTTC

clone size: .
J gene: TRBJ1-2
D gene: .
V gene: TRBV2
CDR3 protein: CASSPRQEGYGYTF
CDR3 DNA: TGTGCCAGCAGTCCACGACAAGAAGGCTATGGCTACACCTTC

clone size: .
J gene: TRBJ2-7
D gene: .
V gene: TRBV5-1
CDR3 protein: CASSSTYEQYF
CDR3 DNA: TGCGCCAGCAGCTCTACCTACGAGCAGTACTTC

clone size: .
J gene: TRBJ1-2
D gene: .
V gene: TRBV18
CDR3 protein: CASSPDKAYGYTF
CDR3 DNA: TGTGCCAGCTCCCCTGACAAGGCCTATGGCTACACCTTC

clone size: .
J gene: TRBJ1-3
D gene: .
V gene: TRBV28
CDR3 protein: CASSYRQANTIYF
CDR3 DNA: TGTGCCAGCAGTTACCGACAGGCAAACACCATATATTTT

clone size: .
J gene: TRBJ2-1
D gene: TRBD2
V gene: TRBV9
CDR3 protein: CASSVEGSGTHNEQFF
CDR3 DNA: TGTGCCAGCAGCGTAGAAGGTAGCGGGACTCACAATGAGCAGTTCTTC

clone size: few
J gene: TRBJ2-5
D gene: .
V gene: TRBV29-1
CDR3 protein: CSVEERDSRGETQYF
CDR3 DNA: TGCAGCGTTGAAGAACGGGACAGCCGGGGGGAGACCCAGTACTTC

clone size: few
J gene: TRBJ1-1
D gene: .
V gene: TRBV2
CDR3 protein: CASRSGGGWTEAFF
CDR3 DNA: TGTGCCAGCAGGAGCGGGGGGGGGTGGACTGAAGCTTTCTTT

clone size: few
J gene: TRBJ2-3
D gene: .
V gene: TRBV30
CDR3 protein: CAWSVKNGGIGGQTDTQYF
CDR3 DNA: TGTGCCTGGAGTGTGAAGAACGGGGGGATTGGCGGACAGACAGATACGCAGTATTTT

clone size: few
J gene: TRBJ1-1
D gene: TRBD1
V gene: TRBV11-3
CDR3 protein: CASSPGQGTNTEAFF
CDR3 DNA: TGTGCCAGCAGCCCGGGACAGGGGACGAACACTGAAGCTTTCTTT

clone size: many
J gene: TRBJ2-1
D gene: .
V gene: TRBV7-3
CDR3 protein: CASRRTGSDNEQFF
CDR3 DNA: TGTGCCAGCAGACGAACAGGGTCTGATAATGAGCAGTTCTTC

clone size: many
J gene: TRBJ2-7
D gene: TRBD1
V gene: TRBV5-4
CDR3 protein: CASSPDRNYEQYF
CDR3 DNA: TGTGCCAGCAGCCCGGACAGGAACTACGAGCAGTACTTC

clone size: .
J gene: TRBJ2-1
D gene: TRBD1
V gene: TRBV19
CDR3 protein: CASTYDRAFYNEQFF
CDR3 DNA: TGTGCCAGTACCTACGACAGGGCCTTTTACAATGAGCAGTTCTTC

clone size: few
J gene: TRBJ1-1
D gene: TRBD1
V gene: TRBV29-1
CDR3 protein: CSVEYRGNTEAFF
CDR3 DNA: TGCAGCGTTGAGTACAGGGGGAACACTGAAGCTTTCTTT

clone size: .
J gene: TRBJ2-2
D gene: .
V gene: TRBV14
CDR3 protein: CASSQGLADGELFF
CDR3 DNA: TGTGCCAGCAGCCAAGGGTTAGCCGACGGGGAGCTGTTTTTT

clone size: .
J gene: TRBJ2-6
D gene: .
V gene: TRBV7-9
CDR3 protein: CASSFTGDSGANVLTF
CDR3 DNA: TGTGCCAGCAGCTTCACAGGCGACTCTGGGGCCAACGTCCTGACTTTC

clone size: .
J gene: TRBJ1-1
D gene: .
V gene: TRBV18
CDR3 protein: CASSPPSSTPYSAFF
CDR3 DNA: TGTGCCAGCTCACCACCCAGTAGCACCCCTTATAGTGCTTTCTTT

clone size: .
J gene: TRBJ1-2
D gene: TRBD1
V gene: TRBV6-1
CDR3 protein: CASRTGHYGYTF
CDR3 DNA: TGTGCCAGCAGGACAGGGCACTATGGCTACACCTTC

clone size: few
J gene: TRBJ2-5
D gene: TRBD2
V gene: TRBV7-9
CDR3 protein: CASSPRRETETQYF
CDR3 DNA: TGTGCCAGCAGCCCCAGGCGGGAGACGGAGACCCAGTACTTC

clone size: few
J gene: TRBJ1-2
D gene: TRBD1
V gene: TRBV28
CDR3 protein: CASSLVTPGQSYGYTF
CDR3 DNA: TGTGCCAGCAGCTTAGTGACCCCGGGACAGAGCTATGGCTACACCTTC

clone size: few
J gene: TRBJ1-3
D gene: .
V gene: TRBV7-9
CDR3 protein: CASSSDTSSGNTIYF
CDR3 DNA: TGTGCCAGCAGCTCGGACACGAGCTCTGGAAACACCATATATTTT

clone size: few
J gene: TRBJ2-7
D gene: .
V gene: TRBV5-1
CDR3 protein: CASSYNSYEQYF
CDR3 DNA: TGCGCCAGCAGCTATAACTCCTACGAGCAGTACTTC

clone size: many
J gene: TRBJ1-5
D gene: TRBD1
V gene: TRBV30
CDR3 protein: CAWKGQPGQPQHF
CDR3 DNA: TGTGCCTGGAAGGGACAGCCGGGTCAGCCCCAGCATTTT

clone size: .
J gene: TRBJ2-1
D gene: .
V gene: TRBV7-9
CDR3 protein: CASSFGLPEQFF
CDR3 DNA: TGTGCCAGCAGCTTTGGCCTCCCTGAGCAGTTCTTC

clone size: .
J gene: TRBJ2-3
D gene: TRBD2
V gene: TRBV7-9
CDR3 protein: CASSSGLADTDTQYF
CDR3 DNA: TGTGCCAGCAGCTCGGGACTAGCCGACACAGATACGCAGTATTTT

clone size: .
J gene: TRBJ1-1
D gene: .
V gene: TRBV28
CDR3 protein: CASSLRSTEAFF
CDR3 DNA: TGTGCCAGCAGTTTACGGAGCACTGAAGCTTTCTTT

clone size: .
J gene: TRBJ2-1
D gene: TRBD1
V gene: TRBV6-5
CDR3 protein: CASSTGASYNEQFF
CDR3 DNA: TGTGCCAGCAGTACAGGGGCATCCTACAATGAGCAGTTCTTC

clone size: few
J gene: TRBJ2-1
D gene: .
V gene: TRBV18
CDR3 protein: CASSPRERFSYNEQFF
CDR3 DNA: TGTGCCAGCTCACCCCGGGAGAGATTCTCCTACAATGAGCAGTTCTTC

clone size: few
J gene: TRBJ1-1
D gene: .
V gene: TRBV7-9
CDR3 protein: CASSLGGGTEAFF
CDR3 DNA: TGTGCCAGCAGCTTAGGTGGGGGGACTGAAGCTTTCTTT

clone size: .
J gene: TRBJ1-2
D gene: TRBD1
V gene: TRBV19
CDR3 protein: CASTGQGYYGYTF
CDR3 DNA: TGTGCCAGTACCGGACAGGGCTACTATGGCTACACCTTC

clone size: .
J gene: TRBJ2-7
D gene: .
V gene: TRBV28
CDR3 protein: CASSLIGEQYF
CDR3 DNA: TGTGCCAGCAGTTTGATCGGTGAGCAGTACTTC

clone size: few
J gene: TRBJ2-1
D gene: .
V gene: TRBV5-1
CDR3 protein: CASREVAHNEQFF
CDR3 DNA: TGCGCCAGCAGAGAGGTAGCCCACAATGAGCAGTTCTTC

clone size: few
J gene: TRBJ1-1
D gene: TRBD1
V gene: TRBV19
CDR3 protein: CASSRSGGKVNTEAFF
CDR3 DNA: TGTGCCAGTAGTCGGTCAGGGGGGAAGGTGAACACTGAAGCTTTCTTT

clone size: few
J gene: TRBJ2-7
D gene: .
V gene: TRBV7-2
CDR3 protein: CASSVGAGKAYEQYF
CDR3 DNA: TGTGCCAGCAGCGTAGGGGCGGGGAAGGCCTACGAGCAGTACTTC

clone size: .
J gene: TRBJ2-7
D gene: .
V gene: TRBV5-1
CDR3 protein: CASSLAPALLYEQYF
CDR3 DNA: TGCGCCAGCAGCTTGGCACCAGCGCTACTTTACGAGCAGTACTTC

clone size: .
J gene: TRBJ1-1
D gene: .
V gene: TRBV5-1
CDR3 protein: CASSLGLMSGNTEAFF
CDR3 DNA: TGCGCCAGCAGCTTGGGGCTCATGTCAGGGAACACTGAAGCTTTCTTT